This is a list of T cell receptor beta chains from one sample in a study of blood T cell repertoires in COVID-19. Sequencing was performed with immunoSEQ multiplex PCR; in TCRdb, only in-frame clones are kept and a portion is missing. The sample holds about 300,000 clones, about 90% seen once. The material sequenced was peripheral blood. The receptor set was obtained from a woman between 50 and 59 years old with COVID-19, enrolled during active disease. Both conserved end residues are part of each CDR3. A D gene is named only where the DNA matches it firmly. Rows may omit the clone size; those that give it use once, few, many or a size class.

>TRBD2|TRBV6-1|TRBJ2-3|.
TGTGCCAGCAGTGTCTTACTAGCGGTCCCTAGCACAGATACGCAGTATTTT
CASSVLLAVPSTDTQYF
>TRBD2|TRBV3-1/TRBV3-2|TRBJ2-2|.
TGTGCCAGCAGCCAGCGGGAGGCGAACACCGGGGAGCTGTTTTTT
CASSQREANTGELFF
>.|TRBV7-2|TRBJ2-7|.
TGTGCCAGCAGCTTAGCGTCCCGGTCCTACGAGCAGTACTTC
CASSLASRSYEQYF
>.|TRBV11-2|TRBJ2-5|.
TGTGCCAGCAGCGAACAGGGAAGGGAGACCCAGTACTTC
CASSEQGRETQYF
>TRBD2|TRBV7-9|TRBJ2-7|.
TGTGCCAGCAGCCCAGGACTAGCGGGACGGTACGAGCAGTACTTC
CASSPGLAGRYEQYF
>.|TRBV19|TRBJ1-5|few
TGTGCCAGTAGTCCGGACAGCAGCTATAGCAATCAGCCCCAGCATTTT
CASSPDSSYSNQPQHF
>TRBD2|TRBV27|TRBJ2-7|once
TGTGCCAGCAGTGCCATTTATAGCGGGCAGTACGAGCAGTACTTC
CASSAIYSGQYEQYF
>TRBD2|TRBV3-1/TRBV3-2|TRBJ2-5|.
TGTGCCAGCAGCCAAGTTGCGGGAGGGTCAAAGACCCAGTACTTC
CASSQVAGGSKTQYF
>.|TRBV2|TRBJ1-4|.
TGTGCCAGCAGCAAGCGGGACGCCGTAGCCCTTGAAAAACTGTTTTTT
CASSKRDAVALEKLFF
>.|TRBV27|TRBJ1-3|.
TGTGCCAGCAGGGCTCTGGGGAGCTCTGGAAACACCATATATTTT
CASRALGSSGNTIYF
>TRBD1|TRBV6-5|TRBJ1-2|.
TGTGCCAGCAGTTACGCCGGGACAGGGGGTTCTGGCTACACCTTC
CASSYAGTGGSGYTF
>.|TRBV7-2|TRBJ2-2|.
TGTGCCAGCAGCTTTGGAACAGGGTCCACCGGGGAGCTGTTTTTT
CASSFGTGSTGELFF
>TRBD1|TRBV19|TRBJ1-1|.
TGTGCCAGTAGTATGGTCCCAGGGGGCCGCTATGGGGCTTTCTTT
CASSMVPGGRYGAFF
>TRBD2|TRBV6-2/TRBV6-3|TRBJ2-7|.
TGTGCCAGCAGTCCACCTAGCGGGAGAATTAACGAGCAGTACTTC
CASSPPSGRINEQYF
>TRBD1|TRBV5-1|TRBJ2-1|.
TGCGCCAGCAGCTTTAAAAGACAGGGAGCCTACAATGAGCAGTTCTTC
CASSFKRQGAYNEQFF
>.|TRBV19|TRBJ2-3|.
TGTGCCAGTTCCAGCTTCGGAGACACAGATACGCAGTATTTT
CASSSFGDTDTQYF
>TRBD2|TRBV25-1|TRBJ2-1|.
TGTGCCAGCAGTGTTTCGGGAGGCCCTTACAATGAGCAGTTCTTC
CASSVSGGPYNEQFF
>TRBD1|TRBV18|TRBJ1-1|.
TGTGCCAGCTCACCCACGACAGGGGATACTGAAGCTTTCTTT
CASSPTTGDTEAFF
>.|TRBV3-1/TRBV3-2|TRBJ2-1|.
TGTGCCAGCAGCCAAGGTGGTATAGCAGTATACAATGAGCAGTTCTTC
CASSQGGIAVYNEQFF
>TRBD1|TRBV10-3|TRBJ1-4|.
TGTGCCATCAGTGAACAGGGGGTAGAAAAACTGTTTTTT
CAISEQGVEKLFF
>TRBD2|TRBV24-1|TRBJ2-3|.
TGTGCCACCAGTGATCCTGGACTAGCCGGGGAGAAGGCTACGCAGTATTTT
CATSDPGLAGEKATQYF
>.|TRBV2|TRBJ1-4|.
TGTGCCAGCAGTGTACAGACGGGAAATGAAAAACTGTTTTTT
CASSVQTGNEKLFF
>.|TRBV5-6|TRBJ1-1|.
TGTGCCAGCAGCTTGCTTTTCAGGGGAGAAGCTTTCTTT
CASSLLFRGEAFF
>.|TRBV5-1|TRBJ2-7|.
TGCGCCAGCAGCTATTCTGGGGGGGAGCAGTACTTC
CASSYSGGEQYF
>TRBD1|TRBV18|TRBJ1-1|.
TGTGCCAGCTCACCACCTGGGGCAGGGGGAAGGGTGAACACTGAAGCTTTCTTT
CASSPPGAGGRVNTEAFF
>TRBD2|TRBV7-9|TRBJ2-3|.
TGTGCCAGTAAGATGGGGGACTACCGCACAGATACGCAGTATTTT
CASKMGDYRTDTQYF
>.|TRBV7-9|TRBJ2-5|.
TGTGCCAGCAGCCCGCCCGGGTACCAAGAGACCCAGTACTTC
CASSPPGYQETQYF
>TRBD2|TRBV6-2/TRBV6-3|TRBJ2-3|.
TGTGCCAGCAGTCCGCTAGCGGGGTACACAGATACGCAGTATTTT
CASSPLAGYTDTQYF
>TRBD1|TRBV3-1/TRBV3-2|TRBJ1-3|.
TGTGCCAGCAGCCCCGGGGCAGGGGGCGGAAACACCATATATTTT
CASSPGAGGGNTIYF
>.|TRBV5-4|TRBJ2-7|.
TGTGCCAGCAGCTTTTGGGGCAGCCCCGAGCAGTACTTC
CASSFWGSPEQYF
>.|TRBV18|TRBJ1-5|.
TGTGCCAGCTCACCATCGGTCAATCAGCCCCAGCATTTT
CASSPSVNQPQHF
>TRBD1|TRBV10-3|TRBJ1-1|.
TGTGCCATCAGTGATTCAGGGGGCTACACTGAAGCTTTCTTT
CAISDSGGYTEAFF
>.|TRBV18|TRBJ1-1|.
TGTGCCAGCTCACCAACAGAGTACACTGAAGCTTTCTTT
CASSPTEYTEAFF
>TRBD2|TRBV9|TRBJ2-7|few
TGTGCCAGCAGCGTAGCGGGGCCAGCGGGAGACGAGCAGTACTTC
CASSVAGPAGDEQYF
>.|TRBV9|TRBJ1-1|.
TGTGCCAGCAGCGTAGCACAGTTGAACACTGAAGCTTTCTTT
CASSVAQLNTEAFF
>.|TRBV23-1|TRBJ2-4|once
TGCGCCAGCAGTCAATCACAGGGAGCCAAAAACATTCAGTACTTC
CASSQSQGAKNIQYF
>TRBD1|TRBV27|TRBJ2-2|.
TGTGCCAGCAGTTTTGTGGACAGGTTATTCACCGGGGAGCTGTTTTTT
CASSFVDRLFTGELFF
>TRBD1|TRBV7-9|TRBJ2-5|.
TGTGCCAGCAGCTCCCGGACAGGGTCAAAGGGAGAGACCCAGTACTTC
CASSSRTGSKGETQYF
>TRBD1|TRBV2|TRBJ1-3|.
TGTGCCAGCAGGGCGGACAGGGTAGCTGGAAACACCATATATTTT
CASRADRVAGNTIYF
>.|TRBV19|TRBJ2-5|.
TGTGCCAGTAGTGCGGAATCGTACCAAGAGACCCAGTACTTC
CASSAESYQETQYF
>TRBD2|TRBV13|TRBJ2-1|.
TGTGCCAGCAGCACAATGGGGGGCGGGAGGGCCCTATCGGACAATGAGCAGTTCTTC
CASSTMGGGRALSDNEQFF
>TRBD2|TRBV27|TRBJ2-3|once
TGTGCCAGCAGGCTGCTAGCGGCTAAGACAGATACGCAGTATTTT
CASRLLAAKTDTQYF
>.|TRBV14|TRBJ1-1|.
TGTGCCAGCAGCCCCTGGGCGGGTACGAACACTGAAGCTTTCTTT
CASSPWAGTNTEAFF
>.|TRBV3-1/TRBV3-2|TRBJ1-3|.
TGTGCCAGCAGCCGTAGTTCTAACTCTGGAAACACCATATATTTT
CASSRSSNSGNTIYF
>TRBD1|TRBV10-3|TRBJ2-1|.
TGTGCCATCAGTGAGTACTCCGGACAGGCTAGCAATGAGCAGTTCTTC
CAISEYSGQASNEQFF
>TRBD1|TRBV18|TRBJ1-1|once
TGTGCCAGCTCACCACTCCCGGGACAGGGGGCGAGAGCTGAAGCTTTCTTT
CASSPLPGQGARAEAFF
>.|TRBV7-6|TRBJ1-5|.
TGTGCCAGCAGCTTAGTAGCCAGGGTAGACGGCAATCAGCCCCAGCATTTT
CASSLVARVDGNQPQHF
>TRBD2|TRBV24-1|TRBJ2-3|.
TGTGCCACCAGTGATTTTTCGAGCGGGAGGGCCGGAGATACGCAGTATTTT
CATSDFSSGRAGDTQYF
>.|TRBV5-1|TRBJ2-4|.
TGCGCCAGCACCTCCCAATGGGGAGACAAAAACATTCAGTACTTC
CASTSQWGDKNIQYF
>TRBD1|TRBV4-2|TRBJ2-7|.
TGTGCCAGCAGCCAGGGACAGGCCATCTACGAGCAGTACTTC
CASSQGQAIYEQYF
>.|TRBV6-2/TRBV6-3|TRBJ1-2|.
TGTGCCAGCAGTTACGGGGTCCTGGGGGCCATGGGTAACTATGGCTACACCTTC
CASSYGVLGAMGNYGYTF